The 3 T cell receptor beta chains below were found in one sample sequenced in a study of blood T cell repertoires in COVID-19. Data came from immunoSEQ multiplex PCR; TCRdb stores just in-frame clones and leaves some out. The data hold 100,000 to 150,000 clones, with 79% observed a single time. The sample was peripheral blood. These receptors were taken from a man in his forties or fifties with active or convalescent COVID-19.

The chain links TRBV29-1 to TRBJ1-4; D call uncertain. The V gene's germline CDR1 is SQVTM and CDR2 ANQGSEA. This CDR3 comprises 13 residues. V was cut by 4 bases and J by 5 bases, with 11 bases left in between. CDR3 DNA: TGCAGCGTTGGCGGTCACGGAAATGAAAAACTGTTTTTT. It is translated as CSVGGHGNEKLFF.

The V call is TRBV18, the J call TRBJ2-7, with D tentatively TRBD2 (6 bases). Germline V CDR1 and CDR2: KGHSH, LQKENI. The CDR3 is 16 residues long. Trimming took 0 bases from V and 6 from J, leaving 18 bases between them. The DNA of the CDR3 is TGTGCCAGCTCACCACCGGGGAGGCAGGGTATAGGCGAGCAGTACTTC. Translating gives CASSPPGRQGIGEQYF.

This rearrangement joins TRBV4-1 to TRBJ1-6; D ambiguous. CDR1 and CDR2 from the germline V gene are MGHRA and YSYEKL. Trimming cost V 0 bases and J 13 bases, with 19 bases left between them. The length of the CDR3 is 16 residues. The CDR3 DNA is TGCGCCAGCAGCCAAGAGGGAGGGCAGAACCACCAGCCCCTCCACTTT. This encodes CASSQEGGQNHQPLHF.